The present TCR beta chain was sequenced within a study of T cell clonality in common variable immunodeficiency. Study results and limitations: Compared with controls, CVID subjects had fewer shared TCRbeta clones. Compared with healthy controls, CVID subjects showed increased TCRbeta clonality, mostly in about a third. Fewer deletions and N-nucleotide insertions were reportedly seen in common variable immunodeficiency TCR beta sequences. Authors noted CVID clonality's cause needs subpopulation repertoire sequencing.

The repertoire was sequenced with immunoSEQ multiplex PCR; TCRdb's copy has only in-frame clones and lacks some. This sample has approximately 46,000 clones, each found more than once. The table lists this clone with many counts. Its antigen is as yet unknown. This receptor was obtained from a person aged 18 to 75 in good health. Sequenced sample: peripheral blood mononuclear cells.

The CDR3 here is CASSPQQGATEAFF. The CDR3 DNA, read in part, is TGTGCCAGTAGTCCGCAACAGGGGGCGACTGAA. The rearrangement links TRBV19 to TRBJ1-1; 9 positions agree with TRBD1. The CDR3 is cut off 3 residues early in the read; its end comes from the germline J gene. The CDR3 is 14 amino acids. The germline V gene has CDR1 LNHDA and CDR2 SQIVND (reference sequence). V dropped 5 bases and J dropped 5; count of bases not matched to a gene: 6.